The entry below describes one T cell receptor beta chain. These data originate in a study of sequential checkpoint blockade in melanoma. Here immunoSEQ multiplex PCR was the method, and the copy in TCRdb shows in-frame clones only, minus some. This table has 20,000 to 25,000 clones, around 80% appearing once. Treatment defined: randomized to nivolumab then ipilimumab (arm A) or the reverse (arm B). Germline V gene data show CDR1 as LNHDA and CDR2 as SQIVND (reference sequence). The CDR3 spans 14 residues. J gave up 6 bases and V 5 bases, and 6 bases lay outside the gene matches. The chain employs TRBV19 and TRBJ2-3; 9 bases align to TRBD2. The source was CD8+ T cells sorted from blood (inferred from file names), collected from a patient given nivolumab and ipilimumab in sequence. This receptor was identified in a human donor with melanoma. Here the CDR3 reads CASSPIAGADTQYF. The CDR3 nucleotides read TGTGCCAGTAGTCCCATAGCGGGAGCGGATACGCAGTATTTT.